These 20 T cell receptor beta chains originate from one sample sequenced in a study of blood T cells in healthy people across ages. Through a sample-barcoded 5' primer and a J-beta primer mix, a second PCR was run for about 6 to 12 cycles. TCRdb redid the calling of the 5' RACE reads with MiXCR, one entry per CDR3 protein. The sample consists of around 800,000 distinct CDR3 sequences, more than 25% of them appearing once. Another study also made use of these data, one on T cells of mothers and their children.

The sequencing sample was made of blood. Receptors originate from a boy younger than 18 in good health.

The chain combines TRBV11-1 with TRBJ2-7, with D unclear. Per germline, CDR1 SGHAT and CDR2 FQDESV (reference sequence). This CDR3 is built from 12 residues. The ends were cut back, 5 bases at V and 5 bases at J, with 10 bases in the middle. The CDR3 DNA sequence: TGTGCCAGCAGCACCGACGGCCACGAGCAGTACTTC. It is translated as CASSTDGHEQYF.

V and J are TRBV19 and TRBJ2-6; 7 bases match TRBD2. The CDR3 contains 17 residues. V lost 8 bases, J lost 0 bases, and 10 bases stayed unmatched. Germline CDR1 and CDR2: LNHDA and SQIVND (reference sequence). Here the CDR3 DNA reads TGTGCCAGTCTTAGTCTAGCGGCGTACTCTGGGGCCAACGTCCTGACTTTC. It translates to CASLSLAAYSGANVLTF.

The chain uses TRBV7-2 and TRBJ2-3; D unresolved. Germline loops: CDR1 SGHTA, CDR2 FQGNSA. Trimming removed 2 bases from V and 0 bases from J, with 15 bases in between. There are 17 residues in the CDR3. CDR3 nucleotides: TGTGCCAGCAGCTTACAAGGGATGCACTCTAGCACAGATACGCAGTATTTT. Its protein is CASSLQGMHSSTDTQYF.

The gene calls are TRBV24-1 and TRBJ1-1; TRBD1 matches at 9 bases. Germline V CDR1 and CDR2: KGHDR, SFDVKD. The CDR3 runs to 13 residues. V was clipped by 4 bases and J by 10 bases; unmatched bases: 6. CDR3 sequence reads: CATSDLGQGRAFF. CDR3 DNA sequence: TGTGCCACCAGTGACCTCGGACAGGGGAGAGCTTTCTTT.

This clonotype was detected a few times. The rearrangement uses TRBV11-2 and TRBJ1-4; D not certain. Trimming took off 4 bases at V and 11 bases at J, with 17 bases between the two ends. CDR3 length equals 14 residues. Germline V gives CDR1 SGHAT, CDR2 FQNNGV. The CDR3 bases are TGTGCCAGCAGCTCCCCCAACAGCGTTGGGAAACTGTTTTTT. This sequence encodes CASSSPNSVGKLFF.

This clonotype has ten or more counts. A junction end diverges from the germline sequence, so it may reflect a read error. The rearrangement joins TRBV5-1 to TRBJ2-3, with D possibly being TRBD1 or TRBD2 (6 bases each). The CDR3 length is 14 residues. Germline CDR1 is SGHRS and CDR2 is YFSETQ. CDR3 residues: CASSLVGGPDTQYF. In nucleotides, the CDR3 is TGTGCCAGCAGCTTAGTGGGGGGCCCAGATACGCAGTATTTT.

This chain uses TRBV3-1 with TRBJ2-5; 7 bases are a match to TRBD1. The length of the CDR3 is 13 residues. V shed 7 bases, J shed 1 base, and the junction held 3 bases outside the gene matches. CDR1 is LGHDT, CDR2 YNNKEL, per germline (reference sequence). The CDR3 spells CASNKGAQETQYF. The CDR3 nucleotides are TGTGCCAGCAATAAGGGGGCCCAAGAGACCCAGTACTTC.

The V gene is TRBV20-1, the J gene TRBJ2-3, with 8 bases lining up with TRBD2. The CDR3 spans 16 residues. Trimming removed 4 bases from V and 2 bases from J; junction bases left unmatched: 11. Per the germline V gene, CDR1 is DFQATT and CDR2 is SNEGSKA (reference sequence). The CDR3: CSATPLGRAHTDTQYF. The CDR3, as DNA: TGCAGTGCTACTCCACTCGGGAGGGCCCACACAGATACGCAGTATTTT.

About this clonotype: One end of the junction does not line up with germline, which may come from a read error. The chain employs TRBV4-1 and TRBJ2-1; D may match TRBD1 or TRBD2 (6 bases each). CDR1 is MGHRA, CDR2 YSYEKL, per germline. This CDR3 is built from 12 residues. The CDR3 loop reads CARKPGDNGQFF. For the CDR3, the DNA is TGCGCCAGAAAGCCGGGGGACAATGGGCAGTTCTTC.

In its sample, this clonotype was seen a few times. The rearrangement links TRBV5-1 to TRBJ1-2, with D tentatively TRBD1 (5 bases). V was trimmed by 5 bases and J by 7 bases, leaving 15 bases between them. This CDR3 spans 13 amino acids. Germline V gives CDR1 SGHRS, CDR2 YFSETQ. Here the CDR3 reads CASRGTDSGGYTF. CDR3 bases: TGCGCCAGCAGGGGGACCGACTCGGGTGGCTACACCTTC.

This chain uses TRBV27 with TRBJ2-3; no reliable D call. The CDR3 totals 19 residues. Between the trimmed V and J ends, which lost 5 bases and 3 bases, there was a span of 27 bases. Germline assignment: CDR1 MNHEY and CDR2 SMNVEV (reference sequence). This chain's CDR3 is CASSPPVLVWGLLTDTQYF. The CDR3 nucleotides read TGTGCCAGCAGTCCCCCCGTGCTAGTCTGGGGATTACTAACAGATACGCAGTATTTT.

This clonotype was seen a handful of times. This rearrangement joins TRBV12-3 or TRBV12-4 to TRBJ2-5, with 7 bases that match TRBD1. The junction had 9 bases not matched to a gene; V was cut back by 9 bases and J by 5 bases. CDR3 length: 13 amino acids. Written as DNA, the CDR3 is TGTGCCAGTACCCGCAGGGGGTTGGAGACCCAGTACTTC. This gives the protein CASTRRGLETQYF.

The chain employs TRBV6-5 and TRBJ1-2; the D gene is possibly TRBD1 (6 bases). Trimming cost V 5 bases and J 3 bases, with 19 bases left between them. Germline V gene sequence: CDR1 MNHEY, CDR2 SVGAGI. The CDR3 is 16 amino acids. The DNA for the CDR3 is TGTGCCAGCAGTGCCGCCTCAGGGGCGGTCGACTATGGCTACACCTTC. Amino acid sequence: CASSAASGAVDYGYTF.

This chain connects TRBV29-1 to TRBJ1-2; maybe TRBD1 (6 bases). Trimming took off 5 bases at V and 4 bases at J, with 14 bases between the two ends. Germline lookup yields CDR1 SQVTM and CDR2 ANQGSEA. CDR3 length: 13 amino acids. CDR3 nucleotides: TGCAGCGTTAAGGACAGCAAATTCTATGGCTACACCTTC. Amino acid sequence: CSVKDSKFYGYTF.

This chain links TRBV11-2 with TRBJ2-5; 8 bases align to TRBD2. After removal of 5 bases from V and 5 bases from J, the junction contained 10 bases not matched to a gene. Per the germline V gene, CDR1 is SGHAT and CDR2 is FQNNGV. The CDR3 length is 15 residues. CDR3 in DNA: TGTGCCAGCAGCCAACAAGCGGGGGCCGGTGAGACCCAGTACTTC. Its protein is CASSQQAGAGETQYF. The full variable domain, rest sourced from reference TRBV11-2 and TRBJ2-5, is EAGVAQSPRYKIIEKRQSVAFWCNPISGHATLYWYQQILGQGPKLLIQFQNNGVVDDSQLPKDRFSAERLKGVDSTLKIQPAKLEDSAVYLCASSQQAGAGETQYFGPGTRLLVL.

This chain uses TRBV28 with TRBJ2-1, with a possible D match to TRBD2 (6 bases). The DNA end lines up better with TRBJ2-5; the J call may be wrong. This CDR3 has 15 residues. CDR1 and CDR2 from the germline V gene are MDHEN and SYDVKM. CDR3 coding DNA: TGTGCCAGCAGTTCCCCTGGGACTGAGGGGGAGACCCAGTACTTC. This codes for CASSSPGTEGETQYF.

This clonotype came up once. This sequence joins TRBV3-1 and TRBJ1-2; possibly TRBD1 for D (5 bases). This CDR3 has 12 amino acids. Germline V lookup: CDR1 LGHDT, CDR2 YNNKEL (reference sequence). With 4 bases removed from V and 8 bases from J, the gap between germline ends came to 11 bases. CDR3 sequence reads: CASSRPGLGYTF. CDR3 DNA sequence: TGTGCCAGCAGCCGGCCAGGGTTAGGCTACACCTTC.

The chain is built from TRBV9 and TRBJ2-5; maybe TRBD2 (6 bases). This CDR3 is built from 14 residues. V lost 1 base to trimming and J lost 5 bases, with 12 bases between them. Germline CDR1 reads SGDLS; CDR2 reads YYNGEE. CDR3 residues: CASSVTGVGETQYF. The CDR3 DNA reads as TGTGCCAGCAGCGTAACGGGGGTTGGCGAGACCCAGTACTTC.

V and J are TRBV29-1 and TRBJ2-4; TRBD1 aligns across 8 bases. The CDR3 runs to 15 residues. Looked up from germline, CDR1 is SQVTM and CDR2 is ANQGSEA. V was pared by 7 bases and J by 2 bases, with 10 bases of the junction left unmatched. The CDR3 sequence is CSASNPGGTKNIQYF. The CDR3 DNA reads TGCAGCGCTTCAAACCCAGGGGGCACCAAAAACATTCAGTACTTC.

The V and J genes are TRBV21-1 and TRBJ2-7; TRBD1, the D gene given by the table, was not confirmed from the DNA. TRBV21-1 has pseudogene status. The length of the CDR3 is 16 residues. CDR3 amino acids: CASRWTGNLPAYEQYF. The CDR3 DNA is TGTGCCAGCAGATGGACAGGGAATCTGCCAGCCTACGAGCAGTACTTC.